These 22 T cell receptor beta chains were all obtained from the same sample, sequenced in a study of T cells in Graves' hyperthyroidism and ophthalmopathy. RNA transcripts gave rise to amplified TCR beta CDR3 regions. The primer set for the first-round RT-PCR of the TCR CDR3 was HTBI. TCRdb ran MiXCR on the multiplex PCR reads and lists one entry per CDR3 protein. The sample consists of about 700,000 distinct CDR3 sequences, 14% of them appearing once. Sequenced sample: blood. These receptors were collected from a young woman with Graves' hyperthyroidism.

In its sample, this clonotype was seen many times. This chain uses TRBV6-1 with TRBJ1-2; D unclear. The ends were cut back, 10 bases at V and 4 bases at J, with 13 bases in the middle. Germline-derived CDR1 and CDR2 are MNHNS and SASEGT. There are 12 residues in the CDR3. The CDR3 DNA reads TGTGCCACCCGGCGAATGGGCTATGGCTACACCTTC. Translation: CATRRMGYGYTF.

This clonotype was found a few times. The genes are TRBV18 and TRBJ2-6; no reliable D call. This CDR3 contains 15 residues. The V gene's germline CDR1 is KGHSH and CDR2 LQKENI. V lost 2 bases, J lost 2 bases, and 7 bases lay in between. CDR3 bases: TGTGCCAGCTCACCATGGAGCGCTGGGGCCAACGTCCTGACTTTC. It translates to CASSPWSAGANVLTF.

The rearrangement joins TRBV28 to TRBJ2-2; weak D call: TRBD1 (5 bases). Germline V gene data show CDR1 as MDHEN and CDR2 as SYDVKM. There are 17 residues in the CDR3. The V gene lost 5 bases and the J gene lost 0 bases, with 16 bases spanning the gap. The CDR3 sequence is CASSPGWATSNTGELFF. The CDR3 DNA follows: TGTGCCAGCAGTCCAGGGTGGGCCACCTCGAACACCGGGGAGCTGTTTTTT.

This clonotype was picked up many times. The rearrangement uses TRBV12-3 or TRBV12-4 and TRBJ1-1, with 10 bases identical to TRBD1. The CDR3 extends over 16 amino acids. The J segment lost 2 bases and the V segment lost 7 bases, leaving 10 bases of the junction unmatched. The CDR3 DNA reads TGTGCCAGCACCCGACAGGGGGCGAATCCCAACACTGAAGCTTTCTTT. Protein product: CASTRQGANPNTEAFF.

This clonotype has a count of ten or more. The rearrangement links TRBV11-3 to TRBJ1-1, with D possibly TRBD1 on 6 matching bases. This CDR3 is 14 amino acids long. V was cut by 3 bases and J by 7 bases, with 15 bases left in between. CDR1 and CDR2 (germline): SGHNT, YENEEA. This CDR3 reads CASSLAGTKSEAFF. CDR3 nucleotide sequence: TGTGCCAGCAGCTTGGCCGGGACAAAAAGTGAAGCTTTCTTT.

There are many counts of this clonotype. The CDR3 DNA follows: TGTGCCAACAGAAGGTCTGGAAACACCATATATTTT. Translating it yields CANRRSGNTIYF. V is TRBV12-3 or TRBV12-4 and J is TRBJ1-3, with D unclear. V was cut by 10 bases and J by 1 base, with 8 bases left in between. This CDR3 has 12 amino acids.

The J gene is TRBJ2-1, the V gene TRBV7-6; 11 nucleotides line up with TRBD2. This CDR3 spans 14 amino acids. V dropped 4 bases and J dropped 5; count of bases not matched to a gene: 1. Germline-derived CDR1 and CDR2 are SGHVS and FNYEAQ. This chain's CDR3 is CASSSSGRNNEQFF. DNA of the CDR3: TGTGCCAGCAGCTCTAGCGGGAGGAACAATGAGCAGTTCTTC. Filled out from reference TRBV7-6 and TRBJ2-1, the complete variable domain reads GAGVSQSPRYKVTKRGQDVALRCDPISGHVSLYWYRQALGQGPEFLTYFNYEAQQDKSGLPNDRFSAERPEGSISTLTIQRTEQRDSAMYRCASSSSGRNNEQFFGPGTRLTVL.

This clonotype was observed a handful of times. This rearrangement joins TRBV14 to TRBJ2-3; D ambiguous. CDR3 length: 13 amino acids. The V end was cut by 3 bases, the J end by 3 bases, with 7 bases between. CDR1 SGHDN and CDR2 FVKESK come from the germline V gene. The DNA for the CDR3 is TGTGCCAGCAGCCAGCCTGAAACAGATACGCAGTATTTT. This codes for CASSQPETDTQYF.

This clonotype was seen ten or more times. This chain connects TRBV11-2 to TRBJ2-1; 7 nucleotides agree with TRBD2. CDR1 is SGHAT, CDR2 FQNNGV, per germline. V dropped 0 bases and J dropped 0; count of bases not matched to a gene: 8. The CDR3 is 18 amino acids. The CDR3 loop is CASSLDILSGISYNEQFF. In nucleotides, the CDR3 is TGTGCCAGCAGCTTAGATATATTAAGCGGGATCTCCTACAATGAGCAGTTCTTC. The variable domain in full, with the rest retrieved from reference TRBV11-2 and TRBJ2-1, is EAGVAQSPRYKIIEKRQSVAFWCNPISGHATLYWYQQILGQGPKLLIQFQNNGVVDDSQLPKDRFSAERLKGVDSTLKIQPAKLEDSAVYLCASSLDILSGISYNEQFFGPGTRLTVL.

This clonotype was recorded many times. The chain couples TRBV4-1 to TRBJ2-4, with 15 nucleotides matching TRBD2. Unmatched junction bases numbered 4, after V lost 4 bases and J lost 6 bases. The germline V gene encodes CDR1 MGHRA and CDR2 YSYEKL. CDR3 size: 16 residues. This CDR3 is CASSPRGLAGGNIQYF. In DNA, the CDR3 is TGCGCCAGCAGCCCGCGGGGACTAGCGGGAGGAAACATTCAGTACTTC.

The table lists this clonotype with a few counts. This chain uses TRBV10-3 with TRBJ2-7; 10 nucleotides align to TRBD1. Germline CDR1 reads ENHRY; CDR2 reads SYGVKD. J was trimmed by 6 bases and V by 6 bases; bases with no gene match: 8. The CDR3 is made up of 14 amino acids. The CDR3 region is CAIRAGTGEGEQYF. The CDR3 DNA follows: TGTGCCATCAGAGCCGGGACAGGGGAGGGCGAGCAGTACTTC.

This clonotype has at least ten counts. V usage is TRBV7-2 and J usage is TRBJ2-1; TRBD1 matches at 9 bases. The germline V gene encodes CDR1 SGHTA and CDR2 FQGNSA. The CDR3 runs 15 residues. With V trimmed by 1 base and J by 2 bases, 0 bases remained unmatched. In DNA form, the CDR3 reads TGTGCCAGCAGCTTAGGGGACAGGGCCTACAATGAGCAGTTCTTC. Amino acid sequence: CASSLGDRAYNEQFF.

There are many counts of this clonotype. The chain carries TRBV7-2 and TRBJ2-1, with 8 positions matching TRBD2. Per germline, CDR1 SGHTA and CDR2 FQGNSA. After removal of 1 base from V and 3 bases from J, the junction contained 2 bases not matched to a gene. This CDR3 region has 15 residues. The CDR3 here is CASSLVSGGYNEQFF. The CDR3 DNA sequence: TGTGCCAGCAGCTTAGTAAGCGGGGGCTACAATGAGCAGTTCTTC.

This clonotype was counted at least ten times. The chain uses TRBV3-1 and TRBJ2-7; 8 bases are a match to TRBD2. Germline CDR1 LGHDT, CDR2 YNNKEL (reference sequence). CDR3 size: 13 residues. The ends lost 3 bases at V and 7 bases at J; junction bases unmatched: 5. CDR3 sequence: CASSHATSVEQYF. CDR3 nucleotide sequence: TGTGCCAGCAGCCACGCGACTAGCGTTGAGCAGTACTTC.

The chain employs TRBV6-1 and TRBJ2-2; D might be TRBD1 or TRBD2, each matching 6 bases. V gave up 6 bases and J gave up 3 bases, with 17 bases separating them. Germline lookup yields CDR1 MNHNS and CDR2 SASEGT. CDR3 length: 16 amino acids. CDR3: CASRGGLLRDTGELFF. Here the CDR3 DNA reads TGTGCCAGCAGGGGGGGCCTGCTGCGGGACACCGGGGAGCTGTTTTTT.

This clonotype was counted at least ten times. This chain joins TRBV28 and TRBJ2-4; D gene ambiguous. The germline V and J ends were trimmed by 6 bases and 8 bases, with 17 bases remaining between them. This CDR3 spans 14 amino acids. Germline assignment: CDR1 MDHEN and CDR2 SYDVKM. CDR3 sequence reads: CASSPPGASDIQYF. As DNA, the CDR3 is TGTGCCAGCAGCCCCCCTGGAGCCAGCGACATTCAGTACTTC.

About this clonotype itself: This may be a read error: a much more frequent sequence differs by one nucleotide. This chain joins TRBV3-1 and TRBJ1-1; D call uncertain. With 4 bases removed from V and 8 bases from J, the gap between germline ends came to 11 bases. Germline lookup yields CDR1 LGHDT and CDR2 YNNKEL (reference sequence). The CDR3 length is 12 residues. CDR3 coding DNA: TGTGCCAGCAGCCGACTTCAGCGCGAAGCTTTCTTT. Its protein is CASSRLQREAFF.

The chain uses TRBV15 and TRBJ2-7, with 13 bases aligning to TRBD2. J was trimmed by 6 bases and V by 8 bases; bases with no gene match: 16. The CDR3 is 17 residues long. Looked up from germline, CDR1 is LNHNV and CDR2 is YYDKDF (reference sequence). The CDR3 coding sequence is TGTGCCACCCCATTCGCTTCAGCACTAGCGGGAGGGGGCGAGCAGTACTTC. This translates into CATPFASALAGGGEQYF.

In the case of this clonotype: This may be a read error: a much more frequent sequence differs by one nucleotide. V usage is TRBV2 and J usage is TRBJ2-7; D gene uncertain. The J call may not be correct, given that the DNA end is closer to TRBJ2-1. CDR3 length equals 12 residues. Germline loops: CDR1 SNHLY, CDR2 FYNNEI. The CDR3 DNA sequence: TGTGCCAGCAGTGCCCAAATCTACGAGCAGTTCTTC. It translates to CASSAQIYEQFF.

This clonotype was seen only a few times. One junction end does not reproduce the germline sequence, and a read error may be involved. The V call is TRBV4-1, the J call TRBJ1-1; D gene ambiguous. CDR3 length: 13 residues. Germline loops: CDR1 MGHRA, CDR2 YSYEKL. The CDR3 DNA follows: TGCGCCTGCAGCCCCTCCCGCGTGGCGGAAGCTTTCTTT. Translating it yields CACSPSRVAEAFF.

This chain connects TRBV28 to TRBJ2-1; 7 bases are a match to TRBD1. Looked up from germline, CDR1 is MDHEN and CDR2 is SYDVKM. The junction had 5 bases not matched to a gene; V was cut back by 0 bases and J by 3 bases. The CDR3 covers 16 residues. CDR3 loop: CASSLWATGYYNEQFF. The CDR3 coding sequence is TGTGCCAGCAGTTTATGGGCGACAGGGTACTACAATGAGCAGTTCTTC.

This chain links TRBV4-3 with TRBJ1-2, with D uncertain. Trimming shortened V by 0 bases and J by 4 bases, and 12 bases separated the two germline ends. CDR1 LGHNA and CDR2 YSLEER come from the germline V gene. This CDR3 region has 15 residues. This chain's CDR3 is CASSQEMRGSYGYTF. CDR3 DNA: TGCGCCAGCAGCCAAGAAATGCGGGGTTCCTATGGCTACACCTTC.